This T cell receptor beta chain derives from a study of identifying expanded T cells in peripheral blood. The study's findings and limits: Across healthy donors, higher total template counts meant significantly greater approximately two-week count variance.

The CDR3 is made up of 15 amino acids. The V and J ends lost 5 bases and 4 bases, in that order; junction bases with no gene match: 9. CDR1 SGHTA and CDR2 FQGTGA come from the germline V gene. The repertoire was sequenced with immunoSEQ multiplex PCR; TCRdb's copy has only in-frame clones and lacks some. This sample has approximately 79,000 clones, with roughly 90% found just once. A remark on this clone: Its antigen is unidentified.

This clonotype was obtained from a person between 18 and 69 years old in good health. This chain connects TRBV7-3 to TRBJ2-5; 8 nucleotides match TRBD2. Specimen: blood. The chain's CDR3 is CASSPRGGPRETQYF. Here the CDR3 DNA reads TGTGCCAGCAGCCCTCGGGGGGGGCCCCGAGAGACCCAGTACTTC.